These 21 T cell receptor beta chains were sequenced from one sample in a study of blood T cell repertoires in COVID-19. TCRdb's copy holds only in-frame clones and misses some; the assay was immunoSEQ multiplex PCR. The table records about 220,000 clones, roughly 80% of them present only once. Sample: peripheral blood. The receptor source for this set is a human donor in a cohort sampled during active COVID-19.

The V call is TRBV28, the J call TRBJ2-7, with D hard to call. There are 13 residues in the CDR3. Germline CDR1 MDHEN, CDR2 SYDVKM. Trimming cost V 3 bases and J 3 bases, with 9 bases left between them. The CDR3 bases are TGTGCCAGCAGTTTGCAGGTTCGCTACGAGCAGTACTTC. Translation: CASSLQVRYEQYF.

The chain combines TRBV5-6 with TRBJ1-1; 10 bases are a match to TRBD1. The V gene's germline CDR1 is SGHDT and CDR2 YYEEEE. The CDR3 totals 13 residues. The V gene end was trimmed by 3 bases and the J gene end by 4 bases; junction bases not matched to a gene: 0. The CDR3 region is CASSWTGGTEAFF. The CDR3 DNA is TGTGCCAGCAGCTGGACAGGGGGCACTGAAGCTTTCTTT.

In its sample, this clone was seen a few times. This chain connects TRBV30 to TRBJ1-1; D gene ambiguous. V lost 2 bases to trimming and J lost 5 bases, with 12 bases between them. Germline loops: CDR1 GTSNPN, CDR2 SVGIG (reference sequence). The CDR3 is made up of 13 amino acids. The CDR3 sequence is CAWSTGVWTEAFF. CDR3 sequence (DNA): TGTGCCTGGAGTACCGGGGTTTGGACTGAAGCTTTCTTT.

V is TRBV19 and J is TRBJ2-7, with D unclear. CDR1 LNHDA and CDR2 SQIVND come from the germline V gene (reference sequence). This CDR3 is built from 13 residues. Trimming removed 2 bases from V and 2 bases from J, with 7 bases in between. The CDR3: CASSIILTYEQYF. CDR3 bases: TGTGCCAGTAGTATAATCCTTACCTACGAGCAGTACTTC.

This clone is a singleton in its sample. This chain joins TRBV24-1 and TRBJ1-2, with D tentatively TRBD1 (6 bases). V gave up 1 base and J gave up 2 bases, with 7 bases separating them. This CDR3 is built from 14 residues. The germline gives CDR1 KGHDR, CDR2 SFDVKD. The chain's CDR3 is CATSDFTGNYGYTF. DNA of the CDR3: TGTGCCACCAGTGATTTCACAGGGAACTATGGCTACACCTTC.

This clone was seen only once. The chain joins TRBV28 to TRBJ2-1; no clear D gene. Germline CDR1 and CDR2: MDHEN and SYDVKM. The CDR3 is made up of 15 amino acids. V was trimmed by 8 bases and J by 6 bases, leaving 20 bases between them. In DNA, the CDR3 is TGTGCCAGCGCCCAAATAGTAGCATTCACCAATGAGCAGTTCTTC. Translation: CASAQIVAFTNEQFF.

This clone was counted a few times. The rearrangement joins TRBV24-1 to TRBJ2-5; D is possibly TRBD2 (6 bases). Trimming removed 6 bases at V and 7 bases at J, with 11 bases between. Germline values: CDR1 KGHDR, CDR2 SFDVKD. This CDR3 has 12 residues. CDR3 residues: CATSLGGLTQYF. The DNA of the CDR3 is TGTGCCACCAGTTTGGGGGGACTGACCCAGTACTTC.

This clone was recorded only once. The CDR3 here is CASSQDLAGGITGELFF. DNA of the CDR3: TGCGCCAGCAGCCAAGATCTAGCGGGAGGGATAACCGGGGAGCTGTTTTTT. The J gene is TRBJ2-2, the V gene TRBV4-3, with 12 bases fitting TRBD2. The ends lost 0 bases at V and 5 bases at J; junction bases unmatched: 4. This CDR3 is 17 amino acids long. Germline-derived CDR1 and CDR2 are LGHNA and YSLEER.

The chain carries TRBV4-1 and TRBJ2-3; TRBD1 matches 8 bases. Germline V gene sequence: CDR1 MGHRA, CDR2 YSYEKL. CDR3 length equals 16 residues. After removal of 4 bases from V and 2 bases from J, the junction contained 8 bases not matched to a gene. The CDR3: CASSPRTGPNTDTQYF. The CDR3 DNA reads TGCGCCAGCAGCCCCCGGACAGGGCCGAACACAGATACGCAGTATTTT.

Only one count was recorded for this clone. This sequence joins TRBV18 and TRBJ2-1; TRBD2 is a possible D gene (5 bases). Trimming cost V 5 bases and J 2 bases, with 13 bases left between them. The CDR3 sequence is 15 residues long. Germline CDR1 reads KGHSH; CDR2 reads LQKENI. The CDR3 nucleotides read TGTGCCAGCTCATCGCTAGCAGCCCCCTACAATGAGCAGTTCTTC. Translation: CASSSLAAPYNEQFF.

The chain couples TRBV7-9 to TRBJ1-4; D might be TRBD1 (6 bases). CDR1 and CDR2 from the germline V gene are SEHNR and FQNEAQ (reference sequence). This CDR3 has 15 amino acids. The V end lost 5 bases, the J end lost 7 bases, and 17 bases lay between the germline ends. The CDR3 DNA reads as TGTGCCAGCAGCATAGACGCACCCAGGGGTGAAAAACTGTTTTTT. Its protein product is CASSIDAPRGEKLFF.

This chain connects TRBV5-6 to TRBJ2-7; 8 nucleotides align to TRBD2. The trim removed 1 base at V and 5 bases at J, leaving 8 bases unmatched. Germline V gene data show CDR1 as SGHDT and CDR2 as YYEEEE. The CDR3 is 15 residues long. In nucleotides, the CDR3 is TGTGCCAGCAGCTTGTGGGCGGGAGGCTTCAACGAGCAGTACTTC. Translating it yields CASSLWAGGFNEQYF.

V is TRBV7-3 and J is TRBJ2-5; 9 bases map to TRBD2. This CDR3 is built from 17 residues. Germline CDR1 reads SGHTA; CDR2 reads FQGTGA. V was pared by 2 bases and J by 4 bases, with 11 bases of the junction left unmatched. CDR3 in DNA: TGTGCCAGCAGCTTAGGGTCATTTGGCGGGAGGGCAGAGACCCAGTACTTC. Its translation: CASSLGSFGGRAETQYF. Complete variable domain (other parts from reference TRBV7-3 and TRBJ2-5): GAGVSQTPSNKVTEKGKYVELRCDPISGHTALYWYRQSLGQGPEFLIYFQGTGAADDSGLPNDRFFAVRPEGSVSTLKIQRTERGDSAVYLCASSLGSFGGRAETQYFGPGTRLLVL.

The chain carries TRBV5-5 and TRBJ2-4, with 7 bases lining up with TRBD1. The CDR3 loop spans 15 amino acids. Germline CDR1 is SGHKS and CDR2 is YYEKEE (reference sequence). Trimming cost V 4 bases and J 0 bases; bases outside gene matches: 4. DNA for the CDR3: TGTGCCAGCAGCGGGGGACAGTTAGCCAAAAACATTCAGTACTTC. Translation gives CASSGGQLAKNIQYF.

In this sample, this clone turned up once. The CDR3 region has the DNA TGTGCCGAACAGGGGGTCGGAGAAAAACTGTTTTTT. Its protein is CAEQGVGEKLFF. The rearrangement joins TRBV28 to TRBJ1-4; 8 bases map to TRBD1. J gave up 8 bases and V 11 bases, and 7 bases lay outside the gene matches. Per the germline V gene, CDR1 is MDHEN and CDR2 is SYDVKM. CDR3 length: 12 amino acids.

V usage is TRBV6-1 and J usage is TRBJ2-1, with TRBD2 matching over 11 bases. The length of the CDR3 is 19 residues. Per germline, CDR1 MNHNS and CDR2 SASEGT. V shed 2 bases and J 5 bases; nucleotides not matched to a gene: 14. CDR3 nucleotide sequence: TGTGCCAGCAGTGAACCCCGGACTAGCGGGTCCCCCATCCACAATGAGCAGTTCTTC. Translating gives CASSEPRTSGSPIHNEQFF.

J is TRBJ2-1 and V is TRBV24-1; possibly TRBD1 for D (7 bases). Trimming left V 8 bases short and J 2 bases short, with 12 bases between. The length of the CDR3 is 14 residues. Per germline, CDR1 KGHDR and CDR2 SFDVKD. CDR3 nucleotides: TGTGCCACCACCCCAGGGGGGCCCTACAATGAGCAGTTCTTC. Translating gives CATTPGGPYNEQFF.

The V gene is TRBV24-1, the J gene TRBJ2-7; 9 nucleotides line up with TRBD1. With V trimmed by 4 bases and J by 5 bases, 5 bases remained unmatched. This CDR3 contains 14 residues. The germline gives CDR1 KGHDR, CDR2 SFDVKD. As DNA, the CDR3 is TGTGCCACCAGTGAACAGGGGGCGAGGGACGAGCAGTACTTC. This gives the protein CATSEQGARDEQYF.

V is TRBV28 and J is TRBJ2-7; 8 bases fit TRBD1. CDR1 is MDHEN, CDR2 SYDVKM, per germline. This CDR3 region has 15 residues. J was trimmed by 6 bases and V by 5 bases; bases with no gene match: 12. The CDR3 DNA sequence: TGTGCCAGCAGTCCATACAGGGGGTACGGCCGCGAGCAGTACTTC. Protein product: CASSPYRGYGREQYF.

As to this clone: Other DNA sequences in the same sample also yield this CDR3. V is TRBV5-4 and J is TRBJ2-1; 9 bases line up with TRBD1. V gave up 0 bases and J gave up 7 bases; unmatched junction bases: 2. The CDR3 runs to 14 residues. Germline CDR1 SGHNT, CDR2 YYREEE (reference sequence). CDR3 coding DNA: TGTGCCAGCAGCTTGGGACAGGGGGAGAATGAGCAGTTCTTC. The encoded protein is CASSLGQGENEQFF.

This sequence joins TRBV7-2 and TRBJ2-1; TRBD2 matches 8 bases. V lost 4 bases to trimming and J lost 3 bases; unmatched junction nucleotides: 5. The germline gives CDR1 SGHTA, CDR2 FQGNSA. The CDR3 is 15 amino acids. The CDR3, as DNA: TGTGCCAGCAGCTCCCTAGCGGGCCGCTACAATGAGCAGTTCTTC. The encoded protein is CASSSLAGRYNEQFF.